This T cell receptor beta chain was captured by sequencing in a study of shared clonotypes between healthy human individuals. Data came from immunoSEQ multiplex PCR; TCRdb stores just in-frame clones and leaves some out. The table has approximately 2.5 million clones, over 85% seen once; the top ten hold about 0.39%. CDR1 is DFQATT, CDR2 SNEGSKA, per germline (reference sequence). Trimming took off 6 bases at V and 11 bases at J, with 11 bases between the two ends. This CDR3 is 10 amino acids long. The sequencing input was naive CD4+ T cells from PBMCs. Stated subset: CD45RA+ positively selected. The TCR comes from a man between 18 and 29 years old in good health. Some clones in this sample may be carry-over from other donors' samples. The chain joins TRBV20-1 to TRBJ1-5; D remains ambiguous. Here the CDR3 reads CSAPLLAQHF. The CDR3 nucleotides read TGCAGTGCCCCACTCCTGGCCCAGCATTTT.